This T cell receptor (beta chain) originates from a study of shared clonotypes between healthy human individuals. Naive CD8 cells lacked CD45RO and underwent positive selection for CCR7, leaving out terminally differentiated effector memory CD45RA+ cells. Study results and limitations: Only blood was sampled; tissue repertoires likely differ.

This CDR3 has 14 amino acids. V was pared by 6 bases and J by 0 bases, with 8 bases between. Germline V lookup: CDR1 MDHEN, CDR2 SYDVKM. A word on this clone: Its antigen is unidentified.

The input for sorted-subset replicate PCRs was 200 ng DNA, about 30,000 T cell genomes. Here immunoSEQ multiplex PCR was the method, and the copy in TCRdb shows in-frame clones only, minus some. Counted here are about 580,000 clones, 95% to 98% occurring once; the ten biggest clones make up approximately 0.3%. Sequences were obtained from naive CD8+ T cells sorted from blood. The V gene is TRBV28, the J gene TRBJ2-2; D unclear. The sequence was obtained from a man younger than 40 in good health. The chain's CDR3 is CASSPTTNTGELFF. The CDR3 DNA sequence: TGTGCCAGCAGCCCTACGACGAACACCGGGGAGCTGTTTTTT.